Listed here are 20 T cell receptor beta chains from one sample, sequenced in a study of T-cell reconstitution after alpha-beta-depleted transplantation in children (dated by TCRdb to the mid-2010s). The library relied on PCR. Sequencing was performed on an Illumina HiSeq 2500. Molecular barcoding was employed in the preparation of TCR libraries, with unique molecular identifiers being used to normalize TCRbeta repertoire quantification. The raw public reads went through TCRdb reprocessing: fastp at Q25, MiXCR clone calling, in-frame beta chains kept. When rows share a CDR3 protein, they turn into one entry using the most common DNA and genes. The sample contains around 480,000 distinct CDR3 sequences, 30% to 35% of them found a single time. The ten most abundant clones make up less than 2.5% of the sample. Sequenced material: PBMCs from the stem cell graft donor, taken from the stem cell graft. The receptors stem from a human donor who donated a stem cell graft to a child with aplastic anemia.

The J gene is TRBJ2-7, the V gene TRBV12-3 or TRBV12-4; 7 nucleotides align to TRBD1. The ends lost 6 bases at V and 5 bases at J; junction bases unmatched: 10. This CDR3 contains 14 residues. The CDR3 is CASSDRVRNHEQYV. The CDR3 DNA sequence: TGTGCCAGCAGCGACAGGGTAAGGAACCACGAGCAGTACGTC.

The genes are TRBV29-1 and TRBJ2-1, with a tentative D call TRBD1 (5 bases). Trimming pared 1 base from V and 7 bases from J, leaving 11 bases between. Germline values: CDR1 SQVTM, CDR2 ANQGSEA. The CDR3 has 13 residues. The CDR3 loop reads CSVEALPGNEQFF. The CDR3 DNA reads as TGCAGCGTTGAAGCTCTGCCAGGGAATGAGCAGTTCTTC.

V gene TRBV11-3 combines with J gene TRBJ2-1; 8 nucleotides match TRBD2. The CDR3 has 17 amino acids. J was trimmed by 5 bases and V by 0 bases; bases with no gene match: 9. Germline CDR1 reads SGHNT; CDR2 reads YENEEA. CDR3 protein: CASSLDSTSGYHNEQFF. CDR3 nucleotide sequence: TGTGCCAGCAGCTTAGATTCCACTAGCGGTTACCACAATGAGCAGTTCTTC.

This chain joins TRBV16 and TRBJ1-5; 9 nucleotides agree with TRBD1. Unmatched junction bases numbered 4, after V lost 4 bases and J lost 0 bases. Germline values: CDR1 KGHSY, CDR2 FQNENV. CDR3 size: 16 residues. The chain's CDR3 is CASSPSTGGSNQPQHF. CDR3 nucleotides: TGTGCCAGCAGCCCTTCGACAGGGGGTAGCAATCAGCCCCAGCATTTT.

The chain couples TRBV4-1 to TRBJ1-1; perhaps TRBD1 as D (5 bases). Trimming left V 4 bases short and J 2 bases short, with 14 bases between. The CDR3 extends over 15 amino acids. Per germline, CDR1 MGHRA and CDR2 YSYEKL. CDR3 protein: CASSPKWGINTEAFF. The CDR3 DNA reads TGCGCCAGCAGCCCAAAGTGGGGGATAAACACTGAAGCTTTCTTT.

In this sample, this clonotype turned up many times. The chain uses TRBV20-1 and TRBJ2-5; either TRBD1 or TRBD2 may supply D (5 bases each). This CDR3 comprises 13 residues. Germline CDR1 reads DFQATT; CDR2 reads SNEGSKA (reference sequence). The V gene lost 1 base and the J gene lost 10 bases, with 16 bases spanning the gap. In nucleotides, the CDR3 is TGCAGTGCTAGAGGCGCTAGGGTTGGGGGCCAGTACTTC. Translating it yields CSARGARVGGQYF.

The chain links TRBV6-2 or TRBV6-3 to TRBJ2-7; D gene ambiguous. Germline assignment: CDR1 MNHEY and CDR2 SVGEGT. The CDR3 is 11 amino acids. V lost 5 bases and J 2 bases, leaving 4 bases between the germline ends. The CDR3 region is CASSNTYEQYV. CDR3 sequence (DNA): TGTGCCAGCAGTAATACCTACGAGCAGTACGTC.

The V gene is TRBV7-9, the J gene TRBJ1-1; the D is unclear. The V end was cut by 5 bases, the J end by 11 bases, with 12 bases between. The CDR3 has 11 amino acids. Germline assignment: CDR1 SEHNR and CDR2 FQNEAQ (reference sequence). In nucleotides, the CDR3 is TGTGCCAGCAGCCCCACTGAGCGGGCTTTCTTT. Amino acids: CASSPTERAFF.

The chain combines TRBV6-5 with TRBJ1-2, with TRBD1 matching 7 bases. The CDR3 has 15 residues. The germline V gene encodes CDR1 MNHEY and CDR2 SVGAGI. V was pared by 0 bases and J by 5 bases, with 6 bases of the junction left unmatched. The DNA of the CDR3 is TGTGCCAGCAGTTACTCGATCGGCAGGGGGTATGGCTACACCTTC. This gives the protein CASSYSIGRGYGYTF.

The rearrangement links TRBV5-1 to TRBJ1-2; no clear D gene. Per the germline V gene, CDR1 is SGHRS and CDR2 is YFSETQ. This CDR3 comprises 14 residues. Trimming left V 4 bases short and J 2 bases short, with 12 bases between. CDR3 amino acids: CASSPWGVNYGYTF. DNA of the CDR3: TGCGCCAGCAGCCCCTGGGGAGTCAACTATGGCTACACCTTC.

The V and J genes are TRBV10-3 and TRBJ1-2; D gene ambiguous. V lost 4 bases to trimming and J lost 0 bases, with 9 bases between them. Germline CDR1 is ENHRY and CDR2 is SYGVKD. The CDR3 is 14 amino acids. CDR3 loop: CAISVAVANYGYTF. The CDR3, as DNA: TGTGCCATCAGTGTCGCTGTAGCTAACTATGGCTACACCTTC.

This clonotype appeared a few times. The chain couples TRBV6-5 to TRBJ1-1, with unresolved D. This CDR3 is built from 13 residues. Germline CDR1 and CDR2: MNHEY and SVGAGI. Deletions cut 4 bases from V and 8 bases from J, with 14 bases between. CDR3 in DNA: TGTGCCAGCAGTTCCATCTCTTGGGCGGAAGCTTTCTTT. This codes for CASSSISWAEAFF.

This sequence joins TRBV18 and TRBJ2-7; D unclear. Germline assignment: CDR1 KGHSH and CDR2 LQKENI. The CDR3 loop spans 13 amino acids. V lost 3 bases to trimming and J lost 6 bases, with 12 bases between them. The CDR3 here is CASSPNPGSEQYV. The CDR3 DNA is TGTGCCAGCTCACCCAACCCTGGATCCGAGCAGTACGTC.

V gene TRBV7-2 combines with J gene TRBJ2-2; TRBD1 matches 9 bases. The CDR3 length is 17 residues. The germline CDR1 and CDR2 sequences are SGHTA and FQGNSA. The J segment lost 0 bases and the V segment lost 5 bases, leaving 7 bases of the junction unmatched. This CDR3 is CASSATRDRANTGELFF. The CDR3 DNA follows: TGTGCCAGCAGCGCCACCCGGGACAGGGCGAACACCGGGGAGCTGTTTTTT.

This clonotype was counted between two and nine times. The chain combines TRBV6-2 or TRBV6-3 with TRBJ2-5, with 9 bases fitting TRBD2. The J segment lost 1 base and the V segment lost 0 bases, leaving 3 bases of the junction unmatched. This CDR3 region has 16 residues. Germline values: CDR1 MNHEY, CDR2 SVGEGT. The CDR3: CASSYSLAGFQETQYF. The CDR3 nucleotides are TGTGCCAGCAGTTACTCGCTAGCGGGATTCCAAGAGACCCAGTACTTC.

V is TRBV20-1 and J is TRBJ1-1; D remains ambiguous. The CDR3 is 13 residues long. The V gene lost 5 bases and the J gene lost 1 base, with 11 bases spanning the gap. Germline V gives CDR1 DFQATT, CDR2 SNEGSKA (reference sequence). CDR3 sequence: CSAWPTGNTEAFF. The CDR3, as DNA: TGCAGTGCTTGGCCGACTGGGAACACTGAAGCTTTCTTT.

V is TRBV19 and J is TRBJ1-5; D gene unclear. V shed 7 bases and J shed 2 bases, with 9 bases lying between them. The CDR3 loop spans 13 amino acids. Germline V gene sequence: CDR1 LNHDA, CDR2 SQIVND (reference sequence). The CDR3: CASTGMGNQPQHF. As DNA, the CDR3 is TGTGCCAGTACGGGGATGGGCAATCAGCCCCAGCATTTT.

This clonotype has more than one count but fewer than ten. The chain links TRBV7-2 to TRBJ2-3; D gene uncertain. Trimming took 2 bases from V and 0 from J, leaving 9 bases between them. The CDR3 is 15 residues long. Germline-derived CDR1 and CDR2 are SGHTA and FQGNSA. The CDR3 region is CASSLNYGSTDTQYF. Written as DNA, the CDR3 is TGTGCCAGCAGCTTAAATTACGGAAGCACAGATACGCAGTATTTT.

CDR3 amino acids: CSARGPLYEQYV. As DNA, the CDR3 is TGCAGTGCTAGAGGGCCCCTCTACGAGCAGTACGTC. The V gene is TRBV20-1, the J gene TRBJ2-7; D gene uncertain. Germline values: CDR1 DFQATT, CDR2 SNEGSKA (reference sequence). The ends were cut back, 1 base at V and 3 bases at J, with 7 bases in the middle. The CDR3 is made up of 12 amino acids.

This clonotype was counted a single time. The rearrangement joins TRBV20-1 to TRBJ2-5; the match to TRBD2 covers 13 bases. The CDR3 extends over 15 amino acids. The germline CDR1 and CDR2 sequences are DFQATT and SNEGSKA (reference sequence). Trimming removed 6 bases from V and 1 base from J; junction bases left unmatched: 5. CDR3 amino acids: CSAGLAGVIQETQYF. The CDR3 region has the DNA TGCAGTGCCGGACTAGCGGGAGTTATCCAAGAGACCCAGTACTTC.